The 32 T cell receptor beta chains below come from one sample, sequenced in a study of cytomegalovirus exposure and HLA in healthy donors. Primers for the PCR totalled 60 Vbeta and 13 Jbeta. Some clones are missing from TCRdb's copy, which holds only in-frame ones; the method was immunoSEQ multiplex PCR. The sample carries approximately 120,000 clones, roughly 77% recorded once. Sequenced: PBMCs. The receptor source for this set is a woman under 40 in good health and CMV-seronegative.

This clone was counted a few times. This chain joins TRBV19 and TRBJ2-6, with TRBD1 as a possible D gene (6 bases). The CDR3 spans 19 residues. Trimming shortened V by 5 bases and J by 0 bases, and 20 bases separated the two germline ends. Germline V gene sequence: CDR1 LNHDA, CDR2 SQIVND (reference sequence). CDR3 DNA: TGTGCCAGTAGTGACCTTAGGGGCAGGGGTAGCTCTGGGGCCAACGTCCTGACTTTC. This codes for CASSDLRGRGSSGANVLTF.

This clone was detected only a few times. V and J are TRBV19 and TRBJ1-3; D is unclear. In germline, CDR1 is LNHDA, CDR2 SQIVND (reference sequence). Trimming removed 6 bases at V and 4 bases at J, with 13 bases between. The CDR3 spans 14 residues. The CDR3 loop reads CASSQGLLGNTIYF. The CDR3 DNA sequence: TGTGCCAGTAGCCAAGGACTCCTGGGAAACACCATATATTTT.

The gene calls are TRBV7-2 and TRBJ1-2, with 10 positions matching TRBD1. This CDR3 has 14 amino acids. The germline V gene has CDR1 SGHTA and CDR2 FQGNSA. The junction had 7 bases not matched to a gene; V was cut back by 7 bases and J by 5 bases. CDR3 coding DNA: TGTGCCAGCACACAGGACAGGGGGATTTATGGCTACACCTTC. Translating gives CASTQDRGIYGYTF.

This clone was detected only once. Here the CDR3 DNA reads TGTGCCAGCAGCCATCGGAGGGCCGGGAACGAGCAGTACTTC. Protein: CASSHRRAGNEQYF. V is TRBV7-8 and J is TRBJ2-7; D is possibly TRBD2 (6 bases). The CDR3 runs to 14 residues. Deletions cut 5 bases from V and 5 bases from J, with 16 bases between. The V gene's germline CDR1 is SGHVS and CDR2 FQNEAQ.

J is TRBJ1-6 and V is TRBV10-2; D is unclear. CDR3 size: 13 residues. CDR1 and CDR2 from the germline V gene are WSHSY and SAAADI. V lost 8 bases and J lost 8, with 13 bases in between. The CDR3 loop reads CASRRGVDSPLHF. Written as DNA, the CDR3 is TGCGCCAGCCGTCGGGGAGTTGATTCACCCCTCCACTTT.

This clone was detected only a few times. The rearrangement links TRBV10-3 to TRBJ1-3, with D possibly matching TRBD1 (6 bases). Trimming took off 8 bases at V and 4 bases at J, with 12 bases between the two ends. The germline CDR1 and CDR2 sequences are ENHRY and SYGVKD. The CDR3 totals 13 residues. In DNA, the CDR3 is TGTGCCATCGGGGGGGCGAGCGGAAACACCATATATTTT. Protein sequence: CAIGGASGNTIYF.

This chain links TRBV4-1 with TRBJ1-6, with TRBD1 matching over 8 bases. CDR1 MGHRA and CDR2 YSYEKL come from the germline V gene. The CDR3 extends over 15 amino acids. Trimming at V came to 3 bases and at J to 7 bases, leaving 5 bases not matched to a gene. CDR3 protein: CASSQQDRVNSPLHF. In nucleotides, the CDR3 is TGCGCCAGCAGCCAGCAGGACAGGGTAAATTCACCCCTCCACTTT.

In its sample, this clone was seen once. V usage is TRBV6-5 and J usage is TRBJ2-2, with 7 bases lining up with TRBD2. In germline, CDR1 is MNHEY, CDR2 SVGAGI. The V and J ends lost 0 bases and 4 bases, in that order; junction bases with no gene match: 2. The CDR3 length is 15 residues. CDR3 loop: CASSYSRTSTGELFF. The CDR3 DNA is TGTGCCAGCAGTTACTCGCGGACTAGCACCGGGGAGCTGTTTTTT.

The chain recombines TRBV6-5 with TRBJ2-7, with no clear D. The CDR3 consists of 13 residues. V was clipped by 5 bases and J by 3 bases, with 11 bases between them. Germline assignment: CDR1 MNHEY and CDR2 SVGAGI. This CDR3 reads CASSNAVHYEQYF. CDR3 coding DNA: TGTGCCAGCAGTAACGCGGTACACTACGAGCAGTACTTC.

V usage is TRBV18 and J usage is TRBJ1-5; D may be TRBD1 (6 bases). Germline assignment: CDR1 KGHSH and CDR2 LQKENI. Trimming pared 6 bases from V and 2 bases from J, leaving 14 bases between. The CDR3 loop spans 15 amino acids. The CDR3 coding sequence is TGTGCCAGCTCCAGGGTACAGGGCGGCAATCAGCCCCAGCATTTT. It specifies CASSRVQGGNQPQHF.

This chain joins TRBV5-1 and TRBJ2-1; 14 nucleotides agree with TRBD2. The CDR3 is 16 amino acids. CDR1 and CDR2 from the germline V gene are SGHRS and YFSETQ. Unmatched junction bases numbered 2, after V lost 0 bases and J lost 6 bases. The CDR3 is CASSLAGTSGGNEQFF. CDR3 coding DNA: TGCGCCAGCAGCTTGGCCGGGACTAGCGGGGGCAATGAGCAGTTCTTC.

This clone was observed a few times. The chain combines TRBV15 with TRBJ2-2; the match to TRBD2 covers 12 bases. Losses at the gene ends were 3 bases for V and 4 bases for J; bases not matched to a gene: 6. Germline CDR1 LNHNV, CDR2 YYDKDF (reference sequence). The CDR3 runs 17 residues. CDR3: CATSRGTTSGGTGELFF. Written as DNA, the CDR3 is TGTGCCACCAGCAGGGGAACGACTAGCGGGGGCACCGGGGAGCTGTTTTTT.

V usage is TRBV7-9 and J usage is TRBJ1-3; no firm D call. This CDR3 is 15 amino acids long. Trimming removed 5 bases at V and 4 bases at J, with 15 bases between. The germline V gene encodes CDR1 SEHNR and CDR2 FQNEAQ (reference sequence). CDR3 coding DNA: TGTGCCAGCAGCGCGGGATCCCAGAGGGGAAACACCATATATTTT. This encodes CASSAGSQRGNTIYF. Complete variable domain (other parts from reference TRBV7-9 and TRBJ1-3): DTGVSQNPRHKITKRGQNVTFRCDPISEHNRLYWYRQTLGQGPEFLTYFQNEAQLEKSRLLSDRFSAERPKGSFSTLEIQRTEQGDSAMYLCASSAGSQRGNTIYFGEGSWLTVV.

The chain links TRBV19 to TRBJ2-5; D is unclear. The germline CDR1 and CDR2 sequences are LNHDA and SQIVND (reference sequence). Trimming stripped 4 bases from V and 5 bases from J, with 8 bases between. The CDR3 sequence is 12 residues long. CDR3 DNA: TGTGCCAGTAGTACGTACGGGGAGACCCAGTACTTC. Its protein is CASSTYGETQYF. Looking up the rest from reference TRBV19 and TRBJ2-5 gives the full variable domain: DGGITQSPKYLFRKEGQNVTLSCEQNLNHDAMYWYRQDPGQGLRLIYYSQIVNDFQKGDIAEGYSVSREKKESFPLTVTSAQKNPTAFYLCASSTYGETQYFGPGTRLLVL.

The chain carries TRBV6-9 and TRBJ1-1, with TRBD1 as a possible D gene (6 bases). Germline loops: CDR1 MNHGY, CDR2 SVAAGI. Trimming shortened V by 0 bases and J by 3 bases, and 20 bases separated the two germline ends. The CDR3 runs to 18 residues. In nucleotides, the CDR3 is TGTGCCAGCAGTTATTCGTCCCCCAGACAGGCTAAGGACACTGAAGCTTTCTTT. The encoded protein is CASSYSSPRQAKDTEAFF.

The rearrangement uses TRBV30 and TRBJ2-5; possible D gene TRBD1, 5 bases. V was cut by 0 bases and J by 5 bases, with 10 bases left in between. Per the germline V gene, CDR1 is GTSNPN and CDR2 is SVGIG (reference sequence). This CDR3 spans 13 amino acids. CDR3: CAWSVGVGETQYF. The CDR3 coding sequence is TGTGCCTGGAGTGTAGGGGTCGGGGAGACCCAGTACTTC.

The chain employs TRBV10-1 and TRBJ1-2; possibly TRBD1 for D (6 bases). CDR1 and CDR2 from the germline V gene are WNHNN and SYGVQD (reference sequence). V shed 6 bases and J shed 3 bases, with 11 bases lying between them. This CDR3 is 13 amino acids long. The CDR3, as DNA: TGCGCCAGCAGGCCACAGGGAGACTATGGCTACACCTTC. Its translation: CASRPQGDYGYTF.

The CDR3 DNA is TGCGCCAGCAGCTTGTCGGGACAGATACCATATGGCTACACCTTC. It is translated as CASSLSGQIPYGYTF. V and J are TRBV5-1 and TRBJ1-2; the match to TRBD1 covers 7 bases. Germline V lookup: CDR1 SGHRS, CDR2 YFSETQ. The CDR3 extends over 15 amino acids. J was trimmed by 5 bases and V by 1 base; bases with no gene match: 8.

The chain carries TRBV27 and TRBJ2-2, with 7 bases matching TRBD2. Trimming at V came to 2 bases and at J to 3 bases, leaving 9 bases not matched to a gene. Germline V CDR1 and CDR2: MNHEY, SMNVEV (reference sequence). The CDR3 is made up of 17 amino acids. The CDR3 coding sequence is TGTGCCAGCAGTTTAGTTGGGAAGGGAGGGGACACCGGGGAGCTGTTTTTT. Encoded protein: CASSLVGKGGDTGELFF.

This clone appeared a few times. V gene TRBV6-5 combines with J gene TRBJ1-1; D may be TRBD1 (5 bases). Looked up from germline, CDR1 is MNHEY and CDR2 is SVGAGI. The CDR3 runs to 15 residues. Trimming removed 0 bases from V and 3 bases from J, with 11 bases in between. The DNA of the CDR3 is TGTGCCAGCAGTTACTCCCGACAGTTACACACTGAAGCTTTCTTT. Its translation: CASSYSRQLHTEAFF.

This clone was observed a single time. One junction end does not reproduce the germline sequence, and a read error may be involved. CDR3 sequence: CAISRTSGAQEAQYF. Written as DNA, the CDR3 is TGTGCCATCAGCAGGACTAGCGGGGCACAAGAGGCCCAGTACTTC. The chain is built from TRBV10-3 and TRBJ2-5; 12 bases match TRBD2. From germline, CDR1 is ENHRY and CDR2 SYGVKD. CDR3 size: 15 residues.

The rearrangement uses TRBV11-2 and TRBJ2-7; D might be TRBD2 (5 bases). The V end was cut by 5 bases, the J end by 5 bases, with 19 bases between. This CDR3 has 15 amino acids. The germline CDR1 and CDR2 sequences are SGHAT and FQNNGV. The CDR3 nucleotides read TGTGCCAGCAGCCCGGTAGTACTAGAGTTCCACGAGCAGTACTTC. This gives the protein CASSPVVLEFHEQYF. The full variable domain, in which reference TRBV11-2 and TRBJ2-7 provide the parts outside the CDR3, is EAGVAQSPRYKIIEKRQSVAFWCNPISGHATLYWYQQILGQGPKLLIQFQNNGVVDDSQLPKDRFSAERLKGVDSTLKIQPAKLEDSAVYLCASSPVVLEFHEQYFGPGTRLTVT.

V is TRBV6-5 and J is TRBJ1-1; D is undetermined. This CDR3 spans 15 amino acids. Trimming took 5 bases from V and 0 from J, leaving 13 bases between them. CDR1 is MNHEY, CDR2 SVGAGI, per germline. This CDR3 reads CASSNWAALNTEAFF. The CDR3 DNA follows: TGTGCCAGCAGTAATTGGGCAGCCCTGAACACTGAAGCTTTCTTT.

This clone was detected once. The chain combines TRBV27 with TRBJ2-1, with 12 bases fitting TRBD2. The CDR3 consists of 17 residues. Trimming took 1 base from V and 7 from J; bases not matched to a gene: 8. From germline, CDR1 is MNHEY and CDR2 SMNVEV (reference sequence). The CDR3 spells CASSLFASGGAANEQFF. DNA for the CDR3: TGTGCCAGCAGTTTATTTGCTAGCGGGGGGGCGGCAAATGAGCAGTTCTTC.

V and J are TRBV19 and TRBJ2-3, with D unclear. CDR1 is LNHDA, CDR2 SQIVND, per germline (reference sequence). Trimming took 1 base from V and 4 from J, leaving 6 bases between them. The CDR3 spans 13 residues. This chain's CDR3 is CASSIGRADTQYF. In DNA form, the CDR3 reads TGTGCCAGTAGTATAGGGAGAGCAGATACGCAGTATTTT. Drawing the rest from reference TRBV19 and TRBJ2-3, the complete variable domain is DGGITQSPKYLFRKEGQNVTLSCEQNLNHDAMYWYRQDPGQGLRLIYYSQIVNDFQKGDIAEGYSVSREKKESFPLTVTSAQKNPTAFYLCASSIGRADTQYFGPGTRLTVL.

The J gene is TRBJ2-5, the V gene TRBV5-1; D might be TRBD2 (6 bases). The CDR3 covers 13 residues. The germline V and J ends were trimmed by 1 base and 5 bases, with 9 bases remaining between them. CDR1 and CDR2 from the germline V gene are SGHRS and YFSETQ. CDR3: CASSLSGVETQYF. Here the CDR3 DNA reads TGCGCCAGCAGCTTGTCGGGAGTCGAGACCCAGTACTTC.

V usage is TRBV11-2 and J usage is TRBJ2-3; D is uncertain. The germline V gene has CDR1 SGHAT and CDR2 FQNNGV. Trimming took 2 bases from V and 9 from J, leaving 15 bases between them. The CDR3 totals 14 residues. CDR3 bases: TGTGCCAGCAGCTTACCCATGGAGTCGCTGACGCAGTATTTT. Encoded protein: CASSLPMESLTQYF.

The V call is TRBV30, the J call TRBJ2-1, with D unclear. The CDR3 sequence is 10 residues long. Between the trimmed V and J ends, which lost 7 bases and 5 bases, there was a span of 6 bases. Germline V CDR1 and CDR2: GTSNPN, SVGIG (reference sequence). The CDR3 coding sequence is TGTGCCTCCACTGACAATGAGCAGTTCTTC. It codes for CASTDNEQFF.

The chain uses TRBV19 and TRBJ1-5, with D possibly being TRBD1 (5 bases). The CDR3 runs to 16 residues. Trimming pared 4 bases from V and 0 bases from J, leaving 13 bases between. The germline V gene has CDR1 LNHDA and CDR2 SQIVND (reference sequence). This CDR3 reads CASSRTGTYSNQPQHF. The CDR3, as DNA: TGTGCCAGTAGTAGGACGGGGACTTATAGCAATCAGCCCCAGCATTTT.

The chain recombines TRBV6-1 with TRBJ1-1, with a weak D call TRBD1 (6 bases). Germline CDR1 reads MNHNS; CDR2 reads SASEGT. V lost 4 bases and J 1 base, leaving 7 bases between the germline ends. The CDR3 consists of 13 residues. The CDR3 is CASSGTANTEAFF. As DNA, the CDR3 is TGTGCCAGCAGTGGGACAGCGAACACTGAAGCTTTCTTT.

This rearrangement joins TRBV11-2 to TRBJ2-3, with 8 positions matching TRBD1. The CDR3 extends over 16 amino acids. J gave up 4 bases and V 3 bases, and 9 bases lay outside the gene matches. Germline V gives CDR1 SGHAT, CDR2 FQNNGV. The CDR3 bases are TGTGCCAGCAGCTTTGGAGGACAGGGAGCCGCAGATACGCAGTATTTT. As protein: CASSFGGQGAADTQYF.

The CDR3 sequence: CASSPTSGSSYEQYF. The DNA of the CDR3 is TGTGCCAGCAGCCCCACTAGCGGGAGTTCCTACGAGCAGTACTTC. This chain joins TRBV11-3 and TRBJ2-7, with 11 bases that match TRBD2. The CDR3 is 15 residues long. Germline CDR1 reads SGHNT; CDR2 reads YENEEA. Trimming took 5 bases from V and 1 from J; bases not matched to a gene: 4.